A single sample gave rise to the 27 T cell receptor beta chains below, sequenced in a study of spatial heterogeneity in lung cancer. Study-wide points: For expanded intratumoral alpha and beta TCRs, counts tracked tumor mutation counts.

TCRdb reprocessed the 5' RACE reads via MiXCR and lists one record per CDR3 protein. This sample has under 15,000 distinct CDR3 sequences, with about 5% found just once. These receptors are not linked to any known antigen. Time point noted: sample taken at primary tumor resection. The source was lung tumor tissue, collected at surgery. The receptor source for this set is a male donor with early-stage non-small cell lung cancer.

This clonotype was picked up many times. V usage is TRBV13 and J usage is TRBJ1-2, with TRBD1 matching over 7 bases. The junction had 12 bases not matched to a gene; V was cut back by 4 bases and J by 4 bases. CDR1 PRHDT and CDR2 FYEKMQ come from the germline V gene (reference sequence). The CDR3 is 16 amino acids. CDR3 sequence: CASSSLTGLGTYGYTF. CDR3 DNA: TGTGCCAGCAGCTCCCTGACAGGGCTGGGGACCTATGGCTACACCTTC.

This clonotype was recorded many times. The chain couples TRBV14 to TRBJ2-2; tentatively, D is TRBD1 (6 bases). This CDR3 contains 14 residues. Trimming removed 4 bases from V and 0 bases from J, with 6 bases in between. Germline values: CDR1 SGHDN, CDR2 FVKESK. The DNA for the CDR3 is TGTGCCAGCAGCCGGACAGCGAACACCGGGGAGCTGTTTTTT. It specifies CASSRTANTGELFF.

This clonotype was recorded many times. The chain recombines TRBV29-1 with TRBJ2-6, with D perhaps matching TRBD2 (5 bases). There are 13 residues in the CDR3. Germline-derived CDR1 and CDR2 are SQVTM and ANQGSEA. Trimming shortened V by 6 bases and J by 3 bases, and 9 bases separated the two germline ends. Written as DNA, the CDR3 is TGCAGCGTGATCGGAGGTGGGGCCAACGTCCTGACTTTC. This translates into CSVIGGGANVLTF.

Many counts were recorded for this clonotype. The chain links TRBV9 to TRBJ2-1; 13 nucleotides match TRBD2. The CDR3 has 14 residues. Trimming at V came to 0 bases and at J to 10 bases, leaving 1 base not matched to a gene. Germline V gene lookup returns CDR1 SGDLS and CDR2 YYNGEE. The CDR3, as DNA: TGTGCCAGCAGCGTAGGACTAGCGGGGGGAGAGCAGTTCTTC. It yields the protein CASSVGLAGGEQFF.

In its sample, this clonotype was seen many times. The genes are TRBV6-2 or TRBV6-3 and TRBJ2-5; 8 nucleotides match TRBD2. The CDR3 runs to 15 residues. Trimming at V came to 6 bases and at J to 4 bases, leaving 10 bases not matched to a gene. Looked up from germline, CDR1 is MNHEY and CDR2 is SVGEGT. This chain's CDR3 is CASSHPGGGRETQYF. CDR3 nucleotides: TGTGCCAGCAGCCATCCGGGCGGGGGGCGAGAGACCCAGTACTTC.

This clonotype was observed at least ten times. V gene TRBV28 combines with J gene TRBJ1-2; no clear D gene. The length of the CDR3 is 13 residues. Germline-derived CDR1 and CDR2 are MDHEN and SYDVKM. V lost 4 bases, J lost 12 bases, and 18 bases lay in between. The CDR3 DNA reads as TGTGCCAGCAGTTCACGCCTGCGCAGCGAAAACACCTTC. As protein: CASSSRLRSENTF.

The V call is TRBV28, the J call TRBJ2-2; D may be TRBD1 (6 bases). Germline-derived CDR1 and CDR2 are MDHEN and SYDVKM. Trimming removed 3 bases at V and 1 base at J, with 6 bases between. CDR3 length: 14 residues. CDR3 sequence: CASSLGQNTGELFF. The CDR3 DNA follows: TGTGCCAGCAGTTTGGGACAGAACACCGGGGAGCTGTTTTTT. Combining the CDR3 with reference TRBV28 and TRBJ2-2 gives the whole variable domain DVKVTQSSRYLVKRTGEKVFLECVQDMDHENMFWYRQDPGLGLRLIYFSYDVKMKEKGDIPEGYSVSREKKERFSLILESASTNQTSMYLCASSLGQNTGELFFGEGSRLTVL.

Ten or more counts support this clonotype. The chain is built from TRBV3-1 and TRBJ1-1; no clear D. V was clipped by 0 bases and J by 2 bases, with 10 bases between them. Germline V CDR1 and CDR2: LGHDT, YNNKEL (reference sequence). The CDR3 has 15 amino acids. Here the CDR3 reads CASSQESGTNTEAFF. In DNA form, the CDR3 reads TGTGCCAGCAGCCAAGAGTCGGGAACTAACACTGAAGCTTTCTTT.

This clonotype showed up many times. The V and J genes are TRBV9 and TRBJ2-3; D is possibly TRBD2 (6 bases). The CDR3 sequence is 15 residues long. Germline V lookup: CDR1 SGDLS, CDR2 YYNGEE. With 0 bases removed from V and 4 bases from J, the gap between germline ends came to 12 bases. The CDR3 coding sequence is TGTGCCAGCAGCGTAGGGGATTCGGGGGCAGATACGCAGTATTTT. Translated, it gives CASSVGDSGADTQYF. The whole variable domain, remainder taken from reference TRBV9 and TRBJ2-3, is DSGVTQTPKHLITATGQRVTLRCSPRSGDLSVYWYQQSLDQGLQFLIQYYNGEERAKGNILERFSAQQFPDLHSELNLSSLELGDSALYFCASSVGDSGADTQYFGPGTRLTVL.

For this clonotype: Since a much larger clone is just one base distant, this may be a read error. The chain uses TRBV7-2 and TRBJ2-3; D may be TRBD1 or TRBD2 (5 bases each). Per germline, CDR1 SGHTA and CDR2 FQGNSA. V dropped 6 bases and J dropped 2 bases, with 15 bases sitting between them. The CDR3 runs 15 residues. This CDR3 reads CASRGVRAITDTQYF. CDR3 DNA sequence: TGTGCCAGCAGGGGGGTTCGGGCAATCACAGATACGCAGTATTTT.

This clonotype was observed many times. The V gene is TRBV29-1, the J gene TRBJ2-3; the D gene is possibly TRBD1 (7 bases). The CDR3 length is 11 residues. The germline V gene encodes CDR1 SQVTM and CDR2 ANQGSEA. V lost 2 bases and J lost 8, with 8 bases in between. The CDR3 region is CSVEQGGTQYF. In nucleotides, the CDR3 is TGCAGCGTTGAACAGGGGGGTACGCAGTATTTT.

This clonotype was seen many times. V usage is TRBV7-2 and J usage is TRBJ1-5; D ambiguous. Trimming removed 1 base from V and 9 bases from J, with 16 bases in between. In germline, CDR1 is SGHTA, CDR2 FQGNSA. There are 15 residues in the CDR3. The CDR3 bases are TGTGCCAGCAGCTTAGTTGCGGTGACCGGAGCGCCCCAGCATTTT. Translating gives CASSLVAVTGAPQHF.

This clonotype was seen repeatedly, ten times or more. The V and J genes are TRBV6-5 and TRBJ1-2; D is uncertain. There are 14 residues in the CDR3. Germline CDR1 reads MNHEY; CDR2 reads SVGAGI. The ends were cut back, 5 bases at V and 4 bases at J, with 14 bases in the middle. The CDR3 nucleotides are TGTGCCAGCAGTAGGACCGCGCTCACCTATGGCTACACCTTC. Translating gives CASSRTALTYGYTF.

This clonotype was counted ten times or more. The rearrangement links TRBV5-4 to TRBJ1-3; D is unclear. The V gene's germline CDR1 is SGHNT and CDR2 YYREEE (reference sequence). The V end was cut by 0 bases, the J end by 2 bases, with 6 bases between. The CDR3 totals 14 residues. CDR3 nucleotide sequence: TGTGCCAGCAGCTTGGATGGTACTGGAAACACCATATATTTT. This gives the protein CASSLDGTGNTIYF.

This clonotype was found many times. The chain couples TRBV7-8 to TRBJ1-1; tentative D call: TRBD1 (5 bases). Deletions cut 5 bases from V and 5 bases from J, with 12 bases between. CDR1 is SGHVS, CDR2 FQNEAQ, per germline. This CDR3 has 13 amino acids. The CDR3 DNA reads TGTGCCAGCAGCCCCCTCAGGGATACTGAAGCTTTCTTT. Translated, it gives CASSPLRDTEAFF.

This clonotype appeared many times. V is TRBV6-2 or TRBV6-3 and J is TRBJ1-1; possible D gene TRBD1, 5 bases. V lost 3 bases and J lost 6, with 14 bases in between. Germline-derived CDR1 and CDR2 are MNHEY and SVGEGT. The CDR3 contains 14 residues. CDR3 sequence reads: CASSYVGGYAEAFF. The CDR3 nucleotides read TGTGCCAGCAGTTATGTCGGGGGGTACGCTGAAGCTTTCTTT.

This clonotype showed up many times. The chain uses TRBV20-1 and TRBJ2-7; D unresolved. CDR1 and CDR2 from the germline V gene are DFQATT and SNEGSKA (reference sequence). V lost 1 base and J lost 3, with 13 bases in between. CDR3 length equals 14 residues. CDR3 sequence (DNA): TGCAGTGCTAGAGTTTTTAAGGACCTCTACGAGCAGTACTTC. Encoded protein: CSARVFKDLYEQYF.

This clonotype has a count of ten or more. The CDR3 DNA reads as TGTGCCAGCAGCCTGGGACAGAGTCAAGAGACCCAGTACTTC. Its translation is CASSLGQSQETQYF. This chain connects TRBV3-1 to TRBJ2-5, with 7 nucleotides matching TRBD1. The CDR3 sequence is 14 residues long. After removal of 4 bases from V and 2 bases from J, the junction contained 4 bases not matched to a gene. CDR1 and CDR2 (germline): LGHDT, YNNKEL (reference sequence).

This clonotype showed up many times. The V and J genes are TRBV30 and TRBJ1-5; TRBD1 might be the D (6 bases). CDR1 and CDR2 (germline): GTSNPN, SVGIG (reference sequence). This CDR3 has 14 amino acids. Trimming cost V 0 bases and J 3 bases, with 9 bases left between them. The CDR3 DNA follows: TGTGCCTGGAGTGTCGACAGGAACAATCAGCCCCAGCATTTT. Protein: CAWSVDRNNQPQHF.

At least ten counts were recorded for this clonotype. This chain links TRBV28 with TRBJ2-1; maybe TRBD1 (6 bases). This CDR3 is 16 amino acids long. V was trimmed by 0 bases and J by 5 bases, leaving 14 bases between them. Germline V gene sequence: CDR1 MDHEN, CDR2 SYDVKM. CDR3 protein: CASSLWDSTGNNEQFF. For the CDR3, the DNA is TGTGCCAGCAGTTTATGGGACTCGACAGGAAACAATGAGCAGTTCTTC. Together with reference TRBV28 and TRBJ2-1, the CDR3 gives the full variable domain: DVKVTQSSRYLVKRTGEKVFLECVQDMDHENMFWYRQDPGLGLRLIYFSYDVKMKEKGDIPEGYSVSREKKERFSLILESASTNQTSMYLCASSLWDSTGNNEQFFGPGTRLTVL.

This clonotype was seen many times. The chain employs TRBV7-8 and TRBJ1-2, with D perhaps TRBD1 (5 bases). CDR1 is SGHVS and CDR2 is FQNEAQ in the germline V gene. The CDR3 is 15 amino acids. The germline V and J ends were trimmed by 5 bases and 7 bases, with 20 bases remaining between them. Written as DNA, the CDR3 is TGTGCCAGCAGCCCTAAACAGGCCGTGGAGCGTGGCTACACCTTC. As protein: CASSPKQAVERGYTF.

This clonotype was seen a handful of times. The chain is built from TRBV7-2 and TRBJ2-2; D gene unclear. V gave up 4 bases and J gave up 6 bases, with 12 bases separating them. Looked up from germline, CDR1 is SGHTA and CDR2 is FQGNSA. The CDR3 length is 14 residues. The CDR3 loop reads CASSYRPVPGELFF. The CDR3 DNA reads as TGTGCCAGCAGCTACCGCCCGGTTCCCGGGGAGCTGTTTTTT. Looking up the rest from reference TRBV7-2 and TRBJ2-2 gives the full variable domain: GAGVSQSPSNKVTEKGKDVELRCDPISGHTALYWYRQSLGQGLEFLIYFQGNSAPDKSGLPSDRFSAERTGGSVSTLTIQRTQQEDSAVYLCASSYRPVPGELFFGEGSRLTVL.

The CDR3 nucleotides read TGTGCCAGCAGCCGTCAAAGCGGGAGCGGATATACGCAGTATTTT. Translated: CASSRQSGSGYTQYF. The chain has TRBV14 and TRBJ2-3; 8 bases line up with TRBD2. This CDR3 contains 15 residues. Germline values: CDR1 SGHDN, CDR2 FVKESK. Trimming took 4 bases from V and 7 from J; bases not matched to a gene: 10. Based on the CDR3 plus reference TRBV14 and TRBJ2-3, the full variable domain is EAGVTQFPSHSVIEKGQTVTLRCDPISGHDNLYWYRRVMGKEIKFLLHFVKESKQDESGMPNNRFLAERTGGTYSTLKVQPAELEDSGVYFCASSRQSGSGYTQYFGPGTRLTVL.

This clonotype was picked up many times. This sequence joins TRBV6-5 and TRBJ2-5; 13 bases are shared with TRBD2. CDR3 length equals 16 residues. V shed 6 bases and J 4 bases; nucleotides not matched to a gene: 8. Germline V gene data show CDR1 as MNHEY and CDR2 as SVGAGI. The CDR3 reads CASSRGLAGEGETQYF. The CDR3 DNA sequence: TGTGCCAGCAGCCGAGGACTAGCGGGAGAGGGAGAGACCCAGTACTTC.

This clonotype was observed at least ten times. The chain uses TRBV6-6 and TRBJ2-1; 8 bases align to TRBD2. The CDR3 sequence is 15 residues long. J was trimmed by 6 bases and V by 6 bases; bases with no gene match: 10. The germline V gene encodes CDR1 MNHNY and CDR2 SVGAGI (reference sequence). The CDR3 protein is CASRKGGTSANEQFF. CDR3 DNA: TGTGCCAGCAGAAAAGGGGGGACTAGTGCCAATGAGCAGTTCTTC.

This clonotype was seen a few times. This sequence joins TRBV4-3 and TRBJ2-7, with a weak D call TRBD2 (6 bases). V lost 0 bases to trimming and J lost 3 bases, with 12 bases between them. This CDR3 spans 15 amino acids. In germline, CDR1 is LGHNA, CDR2 YSLEER. In DNA form, the CDR3 reads TGCGCCAGCAGCCAAGATCGGAGGGGACTCTACGAGCAGTACTTC. Amino acid sequence: CASSQDRRGLYEQYF.

This clonotype was found many times. The chain has TRBV6-6 and TRBJ1-5; D is uncertain. Trimming took off 7 bases at V and 2 bases at J, with 9 bases between the two ends. The CDR3 has 13 residues. Germline V gives CDR1 MNHNY, CDR2 SVGAGI (reference sequence). CDR3 in DNA: TGTGCCAGCACTCAAAGGGGCAATCAGCCCCAGCATTTT. Translated, it gives CASTQRGNQPQHF.